This TCR beta chain was profiled in a study of blood T cells in healthy people across ages. The CDR3 length is 18 residues. Germline-derived CDR1 and CDR2 are SEHNR and FQNEAQ (reference sequence). V gave up 5 bases and J gave up 4 bases; unmatched junction bases: 20. Individuals who donated were healthy Caucasians from Russia aged 6 to 90. Per-sample yields of isolated PBMCs were at least 6 million. Study-level results: Roughly linear declines in TCR beta diversity per million T cells occurred with age.

Primers used in a second PCR of about 7 to 11 cycles were a sample-barcoded 5' primer and a J-beta primer mix. Each cDNA molecule was tagged by a template-switch adaptor that had 12 random nucleotides. TCRdb passed the 5' RACE reads through MiXCR, listing each CDR3 protein once. The table has roughly 2 million distinct CDR3 sequences, around half seen once; the top ten hold roughly 2.1%. Comment on this clonotype: Its antigen remains unknown.

This receptor was taken from a woman aged 40 to 50 in good health. The V call is TRBV7-9, the J call TRBJ2-7, with 7 bases matching TRBD2. Sequencing was performed on blood. CDR3 sequence reads: CASSDREVRRGSRYEQYF. CDR3 nucleotide sequence: TGTGCCAGCAGCGATCGGGAGGTCAGGCGGGGTTCTAGATACGAGCAGTACTTC.